The 28 T cell receptor beta chains reported below all come from one sample, sequenced in a study of cytomegalovirus exposure and HLA in healthy donors. TCRdb's table, derived via immunoSEQ multiplex PCR, lists solely in-frame clones and lacks some. Of 150,000 to 200,000 clones in the sample, about 88% were seen once. The sample comprised PBMCs. All receptors come from a woman younger than 35 in good health and CMV-seronegative.

This clone has only a few counts. The V call is TRBV11-2, the J call TRBJ2-3; 10 nucleotides line up with TRBD2. Trimming removed 4 bases from V and 14 bases from J; junction bases left unmatched: 12. CDR1 and CDR2 (germline): SGHAT, FQNNGV. CDR3 length: 14 amino acids. The CDR3 protein is CASSSPNLAGVVYF. The CDR3 DNA sequence: TGTGCCAGCAGCTCCCCAAACCTAGCGGGAGTAGTGTATTTT.

This chain connects TRBV29-1 to TRBJ2-7; D may be TRBD2 (6 bases). V was clipped by 5 bases and J by 3 bases, with 17 bases between them. The CDR3 spans 14 residues. CDR1 is SQVTM, CDR2 ANQGSEA, per germline. DNA of the CDR3: TGCAGCGTTCGTCCCGGGACTGGTGACTACGAGCAGTACTTC. Encoded protein: CSVRPGTGDYEQYF.

The V and J genes are TRBV2 and TRBJ1-1; 9 bases are shared with TRBD1. Losses at the gene ends were 1 base for V and 6 bases for J; bases not matched to a gene: 12. The CDR3 has 17 residues. The V gene's germline CDR1 is SNHLY and CDR2 FYNNEI. CDR3 loop: CASSEERATGGPPEAFF. Here the CDR3 DNA reads TGTGCCAGCAGTGAAGAAAGGGCGACAGGGGGTCCTCCTGAAGCTTTCTTT.

The V call is TRBV19, the J call TRBJ2-1; weak D call: TRBD1 (5 bases). Germline lookup yields CDR1 LNHDA and CDR2 SQIVND (reference sequence). Trimming removed 1 base at V and 10 bases at J, with 8 bases between. CDR3 size: 12 residues. The CDR3 DNA reads TGTGCCAGTAGTATAGGGGGCTGGGAGCAGTTCTTC. It specifies CASSIGGWEQFF. The variable domain in full, with the rest retrieved from reference TRBV19 and TRBJ2-1, is DGGITQSPKYLFRKEGQNVTLSCEQNLNHDAMYWYRQDPGQGLRLIYYSQIVNDFQKGDIAEGYSVSREKKESFPLTVTSAQKNPTAFYLCASSIGGWEQFFGPGTRLTVL.

V usage is TRBV14 and J usage is TRBJ2-1; 11 bases match TRBD2. Losses at the gene ends were 0 bases for V and 4 bases for J; bases not matched to a gene: 11. Germline lookup yields CDR1 SGHDN and CDR2 FVKESK. This CDR3 is 19 amino acids long. The CDR3 loop is CASSQDRWLAGGPYNEQFF. CDR3 nucleotide sequence: TGTGCCAGCAGCCAAGATCGTTGGCTAGCGGGAGGTCCGTACAATGAGCAGTTCTTC.

This clone came up once. This sequence joins TRBV12-5 and TRBJ2-5; D is possibly TRBD1 (6 bases). This CDR3 spans 13 amino acids. Germline-derived CDR1 and CDR2 are LGHNT and FRNRAP. V was pared by 2 bases and J by 5 bases, with 9 bases between. The CDR3 sequence is CASGLRQGETQYF. CDR3 coding DNA: TGTGCTAGTGGTTTGCGTCAGGGGGAGACCCAGTACTTC.

This chain connects TRBV5-1 to TRBJ2-5; 7 nucleotides line up with TRBD2. Germline V lookup: CDR1 SGHRS, CDR2 YFSETQ. This CDR3 spans 14 amino acids. V gave up 2 bases and J gave up 4 bases; unmatched junction bases: 5. The CDR3 DNA sequence: TGCGCCAGCAGCTTTGTACCGGGAGGAGAGACCCAGTACTTC. Its protein product is CASSFVPGGETQYF.

A remark on this clone: Other DNA sequences of this sample code for an identical CDR3. The chain uses TRBV6-1 and TRBJ1-1; tentative D call: TRBD1 (6 bases). The ends were cut back, 2 bases at V and 2 bases at J, with 9 bases in the middle. The V gene's germline CDR1 is MNHNS and CDR2 SASEGT. This CDR3 is built from 14 residues. CDR3 sequence reads: CASSEQGLNTEAFF. Here the CDR3 DNA reads TGTGCCAGCAGTGAACAGGGGTTAAACACTGAAGCTTTCTTT.

J is TRBJ1-1 and V is TRBV7-8; 10 bases map to TRBD1. The germline CDR1 and CDR2 sequences are SGHVS and FQNEAQ. This CDR3 has 15 amino acids. V was pared by 5 bases and J by 5 bases, with 8 bases of the junction left unmatched. The CDR3 sequence: CASSTPGQGRTEAFF. CDR3 coding DNA: TGTGCCAGCAGCACTCCGGGACAGGGGCGGACTGAAGCTTTCTTT. Full variable domain (outside the CDR3, taken from reference TRBV7-8 and TRBJ1-1): GAGVSQSPRYKVAKRGQDVALRCDPISGHVSLFWYQQALGQGPEFLTYFQNEAQLDKSGLPSDRFFAERPEGSVSTLKIQRTQQEDSAVYLCASSTPGQGRTEAFFGQGTRLTVV.

The genes are TRBV19 and TRBJ2-3; D might be TRBD1 (5 bases). CDR1 is LNHDA and CDR2 is SQIVND in the germline V gene (reference sequence). V dropped 1 base and J dropped 6 bases, with 11 bases sitting between them. The CDR3 contains 14 residues. CDR3 region: CASSIGRDRDTQYF. CDR3 coding DNA: TGTGCCAGTAGTATAGGCAGGGATAGGGATACGCAGTATTTT. The variable domain in full, with the rest retrieved from reference TRBV19 and TRBJ2-3, is DGGITQSPKYLFRKEGQNVTLSCEQNLNHDAMYWYRQDPGQGLRLIYYSQIVNDFQKGDIAEGYSVSREKKESFPLTVTSAQKNPTAFYLCASSIGRDRDTQYFGPGTRLTVL.

The chain combines TRBV30 with TRBJ2-7; 10 bases are a match to TRBD1. Losses at the gene ends were 3 bases for V and 5 bases for J; bases not matched to a gene: 16. CDR1 and CDR2 from the germline V gene are GTSNPN and SVGIG (reference sequence). The CDR3 runs 17 residues. For the CDR3, the DNA is TGTGCCTGGAGCCTAGCACCCCCGGGACAGGGGAGCGACGAGCAGTACTTC. Translating it yields CAWSLAPPGQGSDEQYF.

This chain links TRBV7-9 with TRBJ1-1, with D unresolved. Trimming cost V 2 bases and J 1 base, with 8 bases left between them. Germline V gene data show CDR1 as SEHNR and CDR2 as FQNEAQ (reference sequence). The CDR3 extends over 14 amino acids. CDR3 sequence: CASSLLGGNTEAFF. The CDR3, as DNA: TGTGCCAGCAGCTTATTGGGAGGGAACACTGAAGCTTTCTTT.

The chain employs TRBV7-3 and TRBJ2-3, with 10 bases identical to TRBD1. The CDR3 has 22 amino acids. Germline loops: CDR1 SGHTA, CDR2 FQGTGA. Losses at the gene ends were 1 base for V and 3 bases for J; bases not matched to a gene: 22. CDR3: CASSLMTGGLFGDPGRTDTQYF. The DNA of the CDR3 is TGTGCCAGCAGCTTAATGACAGGGGGCCTATTCGGGGACCCCGGGAGGACAGATACGCAGTATTTT.

The chain has TRBV6-5 and TRBJ1-2; D is uncertain. Germline V gene sequence: CDR1 MNHEY, CDR2 SVGAGI. This CDR3 comprises 16 residues. V was clipped by 1 base and J by 8 bases, with 20 bases between them. CDR3 residues: CASSYYEQAGGLGYTF. The CDR3 DNA sequence: TGTGCCAGCAGTTACTACGAGCAGGCCGGAGGGTTAGGCTACACCTTC.

The chain links TRBV2 to TRBJ1-1, with D tentatively TRBD1 (5 bases). V was trimmed by 7 bases and J by 5 bases, leaving 11 bases between them. The CDR3 sequence is 12 residues long. CDR1 is SNHLY and CDR2 is FYNNEI in the germline V gene. DNA of the CDR3: TGTGCCAGCAAGGGGTTCCGGACTGAAGCTTTCTTT. It yields the protein CASKGFRTEAFF.

The chain is built from TRBV5-6 and TRBJ1-2; no clear D. This CDR3 contains 16 residues. Germline V gene lookup returns CDR1 SGHDT and CDR2 YYEEEE. V gave up 1 base and J gave up 4 bases, with 17 bases separating them. The CDR3 reads CASSLLTLPLGYGYTF. CDR3 coding DNA: TGTGCCAGCAGCTTGTTGACACTCCCCCTTGGCTATGGCTACACCTTC.

In its sample, this clone was seen a few times. The genes are TRBV5-1 and TRBJ2-1; D unclear. Germline CDR1 reads SGHRS; CDR2 reads YFSETQ. Trimming took off 4 bases at V and 7 bases at J, with 9 bases between the two ends. There are 12 residues in the CDR3. CDR3 protein: CASSLSENEQFF. The CDR3 nucleotides read TGCGCCAGCAGCCTGTCGGAGAATGAGCAGTTCTTC.

This rearrangement joins TRBV6-1 to TRBJ2-6; possibly TRBD2 for D (5 bases). The CDR3 sequence is 14 residues long. CDR1 and CDR2 (germline): MNHNS, SASEGT. Trimming removed 8 bases from V and 3 bases from J, with 11 bases in between. Here the CDR3 DNA reads TGTGCCAGCTATCTCCGGGGTGGGGCCAACGTCCTGACTTTC. Protein product: CASYLRGGANVLTF.

The genes are TRBV6-5 and TRBJ2-1; 9 bases match TRBD2. Germline values: CDR1 MNHEY, CDR2 SVGAGI. The CDR3 loop spans 13 amino acids. The trim removed 8 bases at V and 5 bases at J, leaving 4 bases unmatched. The CDR3 DNA follows: TGTGCCAGCGGCGGGAGGGCTAACAATGAGCAGTTCTTC. It translates to CASGGRANNEQFF.

The sample holds one count of this clone. The rearrangement joins TRBV30 to TRBJ1-1, with D possibly matching TRBD1 (5 bases). Germline assignment: CDR1 GTSNPN and CDR2 SVGIG (reference sequence). Trimming cost V 4 bases and J 1 base, with 13 bases left between them. The CDR3 runs 14 residues. The CDR3 DNA reads as TGTGCCTGGAAGCAGGGTGTAGGGAACACTGAAGCTTTCTTT. As protein: CAWKQGVGNTEAFF.

The count of this clone is one. The chain combines TRBV19 with TRBJ2-2, with D tentatively TRBD1 (6 bases). This CDR3 region has 14 residues. The germline V gene encodes CDR1 LNHDA and CDR2 SQIVND (reference sequence). The ends were cut back, 4 bases at V and 1 base at J, with 7 bases in the middle. The CDR3 nucleotides read TGTGCCAGTAGTAGCAGGGGGAACACCGGGGAGCTGTTTTTT. This codes for CASSSRGNTGELFF.

CDR3 coding DNA: TGTGCCAGCAGCTCTCTCGACACCCACGGCACAGATACGCAGTATTTT. Translation gives CASSSLDTHGTDTQYF. This chain uses TRBV5-4 with TRBJ2-3; D uncertain. V was clipped by 3 bases and J by 1 base, with 15 bases between them. Germline CDR1 SGHNT, CDR2 YYREEE (reference sequence). The CDR3 is 16 residues long.

The chain combines TRBV29-1 with TRBJ1-2; 11 positions agree with TRBD1. The CDR3 runs to 14 residues. The trim removed 6 bases at V and 6 bases at J, leaving 9 bases unmatched. The germline V gene has CDR1 SQVTM and CDR2 ANQGSEA. DNA for the CDR3: TGCAGCGTCCCAGGGGACAGGGGGGTAAATGGCTACACCTTC. It translates to CSVPGDRGVNGYTF.

The rearrangement uses TRBV9 and TRBJ2-7, with D hard to call. The ends were cut back, 0 bases at V and 2 bases at J, with 6 bases in the middle. Per germline, CDR1 SGDLS and CDR2 YYNGEE. CDR3 size: 13 residues. The CDR3 bases are TGTGCCAGCAGCGTAGACAGTCCCTACGAGCAGTACTTC. Translating gives CASSVDSPYEQYF.

This clone was counted only a few times. This sample includes further DNA sequences coding for the same CDR3. V gene TRBV9 combines with J gene TRBJ1-2, with D unresolved. This CDR3 has 11 amino acids. V lost 4 bases, J lost 8 bases, and 9 bases lay in between. Germline CDR1 reads SGDLS; CDR2 reads YYNGEE. The CDR3, as DNA: TGTGCCAGCAGCCTCCGGGGAGGCTACACCTTC. Translation: CASSLRGGYTF.

The rearrangement uses TRBV5-1 and TRBJ1-4; no firm D call. Germline V gene data show CDR1 as SGHRS and CDR2 as YFSETQ. The CDR3 runs to 15 residues. With 3 bases removed from V and 4 bases from J, the gap between germline ends came to 13 bases. The CDR3 coding sequence is TGCGCCAGCAGCTCGCGGGGTGAGAGTAATGAAAAACTGTTTTTT. Its protein is CASSSRGESNEKLFF.

The V call is TRBV25-1, the J call TRBJ1-4, with D hard to call. Looked up from germline, CDR1 is MGHDK and CDR2 is SYGVNS. Trimming removed 5 bases at V and 5 bases at J, with 21 bases between. The CDR3 totals 17 residues. The CDR3, as DNA: TGTGCCAGCAGTCCCACAGCTTCCGGGAGAGGGAATGAAAAACTGTTTTTT. Its translation is CASSPTASGRGNEKLFF.

J is TRBJ2-1 and V is TRBV5-1, with TRBD2 matching 8 bases. The V segment lost 6 bases and the J segment 9 bases; nucleotides outside the gene matches: 11. CDR3 length: 14 amino acids. Germline values: CDR1 SGHRS, CDR2 YFSETQ. The CDR3 region is CASTPGAGGSEQFF. The CDR3 DNA is TGCGCCAGCACCCCGGGGGCGGGGGGCAGTGAGCAGTTCTTC.